Presented here are 10 T cell receptor beta chains from one specimen sequenced in a study of blood T cell repertoires in COVID-19. The assay was immunoSEQ multiplex PCR, and TCRdb's table has in-frame clones only and misses some. The table has 150,000 to 250,000 clones, about 80% seen once. The specimen was PBMCs or T cells enriched from blood (not recorded which). The receptors derive from a man aged 40-49 years who had recovered from COVID-19.

The rearrangement uses TRBV6-6 and TRBJ1-1; 10 bases line up with TRBD1. CDR1 and CDR2 from the germline V gene are MNHNY and SVGAGI (reference sequence). CDR3 length equals 15 residues. The V gene end was trimmed by 4 bases and the J gene end by 3 bases; junction bases not matched to a gene: 5. CDR3 in amino acids: CASSSGQGLDTEAFF. CDR3 coding DNA: TGTGCCAGCAGTTCGGGACAGGGGTTAGACACTGAAGCTTTCTTT.

The CDR3 region has the DNA TGTGCCAGCAGCTTAGCAAGGGTTAGCGGGGAGCAGTTCTTC. Translation gives CASSLARVSGEQFF. The gene calls are TRBV7-8 and TRBJ2-1; 7 bases match TRBD2. Germline CDR1 and CDR2: SGHVS and FQNEAQ. The CDR3 sequence is 14 residues long. The V and J ends lost 0 bases and 10 bases, in that order; junction bases with no gene match: 6.

V gene TRBV19 combines with J gene TRBJ1-1; 9 bases align to TRBD1. The germline V gene encodes CDR1 LNHDA and CDR2 SQIVND (reference sequence). V lost 8 bases, J lost 2 bases, and 3 bases stayed unmatched. The CDR3 totals 13 residues. The CDR3 nucleotides read TGTGCCAGTTGGGACAGGGTTAACACTGAAGCTTTCTTT. As protein: CASWDRVNTEAFF.

This clone came up many times. The rearrangement uses TRBV28 and TRBJ1-5; 10 positions agree with TRBD1. In germline, CDR1 is MDHEN, CDR2 SYDVKM. Germline trimming cut 6 bases from V and 6 bases from J; bases unmatched to any gene: 8. The CDR3 extends over 15 amino acids. CDR3 sequence: CASRAPTGGAQPQHF. CDR3 nucleotide sequence: TGTGCCAGCAGAGCTCCGACAGGGGGCGCTCAGCCCCAGCATTTT.

The chain has TRBV29-1 and TRBJ1-1; D not resolved. Germline V gives CDR1 SQVTM, CDR2 ANQGSEA. The CDR3 runs 10 residues. V was pared by 1 base and J by 7 bases, with 4 bases between. The CDR3 region is CSVEAVEAFF. CDR3 coding DNA: TGCAGCGTTGAAGCGGTTGAAGCTTTCTTT.

CDR3: CASSLDRGSYNSPLHF. Written as DNA, the CDR3 is TGTGCCAGCAGCTTGGACAGGGGCTCCTATAATTCACCCCTCCACTTT. The rearrangement joins TRBV5-6 to TRBJ1-6; 7 positions match TRBD1. CDR1 and CDR2 (germline): SGHDT, YYEEEE. This CDR3 contains 16 residues. J lost 0 bases, V lost 0 bases, and 0 bases had no gene match.

The rearrangement uses TRBV4-1 and TRBJ1-2; D unresolved. The CDR3 is made up of 14 amino acids. Germline-derived CDR1 and CDR2 are MGHRA and YSYEKL. V was cut by 4 bases and J by 8 bases, with 17 bases left in between. The CDR3 reads CASSPTGSLKGYTF. The DNA of the CDR3 is TGCGCCAGCAGCCCTACCGGGAGCTTGAAGGGCTACACCTTC.

This chain joins TRBV7-9 and TRBJ1-2; 8 bases align to TRBD1. V trimming: 5 bases; J trimming: 5 bases; junction bases outside the gene matches: 4. CDR3 size: 13 residues. Germline V gene data show CDR1 as SEHNR and CDR2 as FQNEAQ (reference sequence). Written as DNA, the CDR3 is TGTGCCAGCAGCCCAGGACAGGGTTATGGCTACACCTTC. This sequence encodes CASSPGQGYGYTF.

This clone was observed a few times. The rearrangement uses TRBV28 and TRBJ1-5, with 10 bases lining up with TRBD1. CDR1 and CDR2 from the germline V gene are MDHEN and SYDVKM. Unmatched junction bases numbered 11, after V lost 4 bases and J lost 2 bases. The CDR3 is made up of 18 amino acids. The DNA of the CDR3 is TGTGCCAGCAGTTCACCCCCCGGGACAGGGGTTGGCAATCAGCCCCAGCATTTT. It encodes CASSSPPGTGVGNQPQHF.

By sample share, this clone is medium-sized. The chain links TRBV6-5 to TRBJ1-1, with 7 positions matching TRBD1. The CDR3 spans 14 residues. Germline V gene sequence: CDR1 MNHEY, CDR2 SVGAGI. The V and J ends lost 7 bases and 7 bases, in that order; junction bases with no gene match: 12. The CDR3 region is CASNDPEDRNEAFF. The CDR3 DNA reads TGTGCCAGCAACGACCCTGAGGACAGGAATGAAGCTTTCTTT.